This T cell receptor (beta chain) was documented in a study of blood T cell repertoires in COVID-19. Authors' methods: Amplifying reference gene primers gave estimates of nucleated cell counts. Only in-frame clones appear in the TCRdb table, and some are missing; sequencing was by immunoSEQ multiplex PCR. Clone size and the V and J calls come from that table; the DNA yielded D and trimming. The data show about 170,000 clones, approximately 86% seen once. Trimming removed 4 bases at V and 2 bases at J, with 12 bases between. Germline-derived CDR1 and CDR2 are SQVTM and ANQGSEA. The CDR3 extends over 13 amino acids.

The sample consisted of peripheral blood. The TCR originated in a woman of 80 years or more with COVID-19, enrolled during active disease. This chain links TRBV29-1 with TRBJ2-7; D possibly corresponds to TRBD1 (5 bases). CDR3 sequence reads: CSVVDRQAYEQYF. For the CDR3, the DNA is TGCAGCGTTGTCGACAGACAAGCCTACGAGCAGTACTTC.